This T cell receptor (beta chain) is from a study of cytomegalovirus exposure and HLA in healthy donors. The PCR had 60 Vbeta and 13 Jbeta primers. Original methodology: About 10 million of around 85 million unique TCR beta chains were shared, per a later count. The data were produced by immunoSEQ multiplex PCR, yet TCRdb's version contains in-frame clones alone and is incomplete. D and trimming were read from the DNA, whereas the V and J calls and clone size are those reported in that table. The table includes around 180,000 clones, around nine tenths detected once. Study observations and caveats: V- and J-gene trimming in TCR beta was tied to a missense DCLRE1C variant by an analysis performed later.

The length of the CDR3 is 14 residues. Deletions cut 2 bases from V and 4 bases from J, with 12 bases between. Germline values: CDR1 SGHRS, CDR2 YFSETQ. In the case of this clone: What it binds is unknown.

V is TRBV5-1 and J is TRBJ1-2; maybe TRBD1 (5 bases). This receptor was taken from a woman under 30 in good health and CMV-seronegative. The sequencing sample was made of PBMCs. CDR3 region: CASSFGQTVYGYTF. The CDR3 DNA follows: TGCGCCAGCAGCTTTGGGCAGACAGTCTATGGCTACACCTTC.